These 22 T cell receptor beta chains came from one sample sequenced in a study of beta chain features in type 1 diabetes. Sequencing targeted expressed TCRB transcripts, as all isolated RNA had been reverse transcribed. The protocol was immunoSEQ multiplex PCR, while the TCRdb copy is restricted to in-frame clones and leaves out a portion. The top ten clones hold roughly 0.016% of a sample with about 330,000 clones, approximately 9.9% of them seen once. The sample was naive CD4+ T cells from blood. The receptors come from a woman in her 30s in good health.

This clone was counted a few times. This chain uses TRBV7-9 with TRBJ2-5, with TRBD1 matching over 10 bases. The CDR3 length is 16 residues. Germline lookup yields CDR1 SEHNR and CDR2 FQNEAQ (reference sequence). With 3 bases clipped from V and 5 bases from J, the junction kept 9 bases outside the gene matches. CDR3 DNA: TGTGCCAGCAGCTTTAGGGGGACAGGGGCTGTGGAGACCCAGTACTTC. Protein sequence: CASSFRGTGAVETQYF.

The table lists this clone with a few counts. V is TRBV7-6 and J is TRBJ2-3; TRBD2 might be the D (6 bases). CDR1 is SGHVS, CDR2 FNYEAQ, per germline. This CDR3 is 15 amino acids long. Trimming pared 5 bases from V and 0 bases from J, leaving 12 bases between. The CDR3 loop reads CASSPSGTSTDTQYF. CDR3 nucleotide sequence: TGTGCCAGCAGCCCATCCGGGACTAGCACAGATACGCAGTATTTT.

The chain uses TRBV28 and TRBJ1-1; D uncertain. The CDR3 length is 11 residues. Looked up from germline, CDR1 is MDHEN and CDR2 is SYDVKM. V was shortened by 7 bases and J by 1 base, with 4 bases between the two germline ends. The CDR3 DNA is TGTGCCAGCACAGGGAACACTGAAGCTTTCTTT. The encoded protein is CASTGNTEAFF.

This chain uses TRBV7-6 with TRBJ2-1; 12 nucleotides agree with TRBD2. The V gene end was trimmed by 1 base and the J gene end by 10 bases; junction bases not matched to a gene: 8. The V gene's germline CDR1 is SGHVS and CDR2 FNYEAQ. CDR3 length equals 16 residues. The CDR3 here is CASSLESRLAGEEQFF. DNA for the CDR3: TGTGCCAGCAGCTTAGAATCTCGACTAGCGGGGGAGGAGCAGTTCTTC.

This chain connects TRBV4-2 to TRBJ2-1; 10 nucleotides agree with TRBD2. The CDR3 has 15 amino acids. Germline values: CDR1 LGHNA, CDR2 YNFKEQ. Unmatched junction bases numbered 3, after V lost 4 bases and J lost 3 bases. CDR3: CASSPGTSVYNEQFF. CDR3 nucleotides: TGTGCCAGCAGCCCCGGGACTAGCGTCTACAATGAGCAGTTCTTC.

The rearrangement joins TRBV27 to TRBJ1-1; D perhaps matches TRBD1 (5 bases). Germline values: CDR1 MNHEY, CDR2 SMNVEV (reference sequence). This CDR3 comprises 17 residues. The V and J ends lost 2 bases and 3 bases respectively, with 19 bases between them. CDR3 DNA: TGTGCCAGCAGTTTAGTAGCCCCCGGGGGGAGGGACACTGAAGCTTTCTTT. Translating gives CASSLVAPGGRDTEAFF.

This clone was seen a few times. The rearrangement links TRBV7-2 to TRBJ2-1, with 10 bases aligning to TRBD2. This CDR3 has 16 residues. Trimming at V came to 5 bases and at J to 7 bases, leaving 11 bases not matched to a gene. Germline CDR1 and CDR2: SGHTA and FQGNSA. The CDR3 reads CASSKLSGRRANEQFF. DNA for the CDR3: TGTGCCAGCAGCAAGCTTAGCGGGAGGCGAGCGAATGAGCAGTTCTTC.

This clone appeared a few times. The V gene is TRBV5-4, the J gene TRBJ2-3; 12 nucleotides line up with TRBD2. Germline CDR1 is SGHNT and CDR2 is YYREEE (reference sequence). The CDR3 has 15 amino acids. Trimming took 7 bases from V and 6 from J; bases not matched to a gene: 9. CDR3 nucleotides: TGTGCCAGCGAGGGGACTAGCGGGCCTCCCGATACGCAGTATTTT. Amino acid sequence: CASEGTSGPPDTQYF.

Only a few counts were recorded for this clone. CDR3: CASSLGTSGGGAGELFF. The CDR3 nucleotides are TGCGCCAGCAGCTTGGGGACTAGCGGCGGTGGGGCCGGGGAGCTGTTTTTT. This sequence joins TRBV5-1 and TRBJ2-2; the match to TRBD2 covers 10 bases. This CDR3 is 17 amino acids long. V shed 0 bases and J 6 bases; nucleotides not matched to a gene: 8. CDR1 is SGHRS, CDR2 YFSETQ, per germline. Drawing the rest from reference TRBV5-1 and TRBJ2-2, the complete variable domain is KAGVTQTPRYLIKTRGQQVTLSCSPISGHRSVSWYQQTPGQGLQFLFEYFSETQRNKGNFPGRFSGRQFSNSRSEMNVSTLELGDSALYLCASSLGTSGGGAGELFFGEGSRLTVL.

The V call is TRBV9, the J call TRBJ2-5, with TRBD2 matching 8 bases. Trimming removed 0 bases from V and 4 bases from J; junction bases left unmatched: 2. This CDR3 has 14 amino acids. Looked up from germline, CDR1 is SGDLS and CDR2 is YYNGEE. CDR3 coding DNA: TGTGCCAGCAGCGTAGGCGGGGGGCGAGAGACCCAGTACTTC. Encoded protein: CASSVGGGRETQYF.

This clone has just a few counts. The chain joins TRBV6-1 to TRBJ2-7, with 9 bases fitting TRBD2. The J segment lost 2 bases and the V segment lost 0 bases, leaving 5 bases of the junction unmatched. The length of the CDR3 is 16 residues. CDR1 is MNHNS and CDR2 is SASEGT in the germline V gene. The CDR3, as DNA: TGTGCCAGCAGTGAAGCGATAGCGGGGGAGCCCTACGAGCAGTACTTC. Translation: CASSEAIAGEPYEQYF.

The V gene is TRBV5-6, the J gene TRBJ2-7, with 8 nucleotides matching TRBD1. With 4 bases clipped from V and 6 bases from J, the junction kept 12 bases outside the gene matches. The CDR3 runs to 15 residues. Germline V gene lookup returns CDR1 SGHDT and CDR2 YYEEEE. The CDR3 loop reads CASSTLQGATGEQYF. CDR3 in DNA: TGTGCCAGCAGCACGCTTCAGGGGGCGACGGGCGAGCAGTACTTC. The full variable domain, rest sourced from reference TRBV5-6 and TRBJ2-7, is DAGVTQSPTHLIKTRGQQVTLRCSPKSGHDTVSWYQQALGQGPQFIFQYYEEEERQRGNFPDRFSGHQFPNYSSELNVNALLLGDSALYLCASSTLQGATGEQYFGPGTRLTVT.

Only a few counts were recorded for this clone. The rearrangement uses TRBV4-2 and TRBJ2-5; D is perhaps TRBD2 (5 bases). V gave up 0 bases and J gave up 6 bases, with 11 bases separating them. The CDR3 runs to 14 residues. CDR1 is LGHNA, CDR2 YNFKEQ, per germline. CDR3 residues: CASSQDRGSKTQYF. DNA for the CDR3: TGTGCCAGCAGCCAAGATCGGGGTTCGAAGACCCAGTACTTC.

The chain employs TRBV7-3 and TRBJ1-1; 7 bases align to TRBD1. The germline V gene encodes CDR1 SGHTA and CDR2 FQGTGA. Trimming took 5 bases from V and 4 from J; bases not matched to a gene: 7. This CDR3 spans 14 amino acids. For the CDR3, the DNA is TGTGCCAGCAGCCTATCACAGGGGAGCACTGAAGCTTTCTTT. Amino acids: CASSLSQGSTEAFF.

The CDR3 DNA follows: TGTGCCAGCAGCATCGGACAGGGGAGCACTGAAGCTTTCTTT. Translating it yields CASSIGQGSTEAFF. This chain joins TRBV7-9 and TRBJ1-1; 9 positions agree with TRBD1. The CDR3 is made up of 14 amino acids. V was clipped by 5 bases and J by 4 bases; unmatched bases: 5. Germline CDR1 reads SEHNR; CDR2 reads FQNEAQ (reference sequence).

The gene calls are TRBV29-1 and TRBJ1-2, with no clear D. This CDR3 contains 14 residues. Looked up from germline, CDR1 is SQVTM and CDR2 is ANQGSEA. V dropped 4 bases and J dropped 2 bases, with 14 bases sitting between them. This chain's CDR3 is CSVAWSAENYGYTF. CDR3 DNA: TGCAGCGTTGCCTGGAGCGCGGAGAACTATGGCTACACCTTC.

The J gene is TRBJ1-5, the V gene TRBV30; no reliable D call. The ends were cut back, 0 bases at V and 4 bases at J, with 16 bases in the middle. The CDR3 totals 16 residues. The germline gives CDR1 GTSNPN, CDR2 SVGIG (reference sequence). CDR3: CAWSVGPTILNQPQHF. In nucleotides, the CDR3 is TGTGCCTGGAGTGTTGGGCCCACAATCCTTAATCAGCCCCAGCATTTT.

J is TRBJ2-7 and V is TRBV11-1; the match to TRBD1 covers 7 bases. The germline CDR1 and CDR2 sequences are SGHAT and FQDESV (reference sequence). This CDR3 has 15 residues. Trimming at V came to 5 bases and at J to 7 bases, leaving 14 bases not matched to a gene. CDR3 amino acids: CASSLTLRGLREQYF. CDR3 bases: TGTGCCAGCAGCCTAACGCTGAGGGGGCTGCGAGAGCAGTACTTC. The complete variable domain, with remaining parts taken from reference TRBV11-1 and TRBJ2-7, reads EAEVAQSPRYKITEKSQAVAFWCDPISGHATLYWYRQILGQGPELLVQFQDESVVDDSQLPKDRFSAERLKGVDSTLKIQPAELGDSAMYLCASSLTLRGLREQYFGPGTRLTVT.

The CDR3 coding sequence is TGTGCCAGCAGCCCAATGATGCGGGCAGTGGGTTTAGAGACCCAGTACTTC. This codes for CASSPMMRAVGLETQYF. This rearrangement joins TRBV7-2 to TRBJ2-5, with a tentative D call TRBD2 (5 bases). Germline V gene data show CDR1 as SGHTA and CDR2 as FQGNSA. With 5 bases removed from V and 4 bases from J, the gap between germline ends came to 23 bases. CDR3 length: 17 residues.

This clone was seen a few times. The genes are TRBV29-1 and TRBJ2-3; no definite D call. Between the trimmed V and J ends, which lost 1 base and 4 bases, there was a span of 15 bases. The CDR3 loop spans 15 amino acids. CDR1 is SQVTM and CDR2 is ANQGSEA in the germline V gene. The CDR3, as DNA: TGCAGCGTTGAAGTTTCTCAACAACGTCCAGATACGCAGTATTTT. It encodes CSVEVSQQRPDTQYF.

This clone was found a few times. The chain employs TRBV7-3 and TRBJ2-2, with TRBD1 matching over 7 bases. V lost 4 bases, J lost 3 bases, and 2 bases stayed unmatched. The length of the CDR3 is 14 residues. CDR1 and CDR2 (germline): SGHTA, FQGTGA. The CDR3 sequence: CASSSQGHTGELFF. CDR3 in DNA: TGTGCCAGCAGCTCACAGGGGCACACCGGGGAGCTGTTTTTT.

The chain has TRBV4-1 and TRBJ1-1, with TRBD1 as a possible D gene (5 bases). The V gene's germline CDR1 is MGHRA and CDR2 YSYEKL. The CDR3 is 14 residues long. With 4 bases removed from V and 0 bases from J, the gap between germline ends came to 9 bases. Here the CDR3 reads CASSLRGLNTEAFF. Written as DNA, the CDR3 is TGCGCCAGCAGCCTAAGGGGTTTGAACACTGAAGCTTTCTTT.